The rows below give T cell receptor beta chains drawn from one sample of a study of control samples from healthy donors and cancer patients. Produced via immunoSEQ multiplex PCR; TCRdb's table is partial and in-frame only. The sample records under 200,000 clones, 91% being singletons. Sequenced material: blood. The origin of the receptors is a woman under 40 in good health. CDR3s include the opening cysteine and the closing phenylalanine or tryptophan. D genes are given only for firm matches. Only part of the rows carry a size: once, few, many, or a class if the clone is expanded.

few TRBJ2-7 TRBV28 TRBD2 TGTGCCAGCAGTTTGCAGGGAGGGTACGAGCAGTACTTC CASSLQGGYEQYF
- TRBJ1-1 TRBV5-4 TRBD1 TGTGCCAGCAGCGTTCAGGGGGACACTGAAGCTTTCTTT CASSVQGDTEAFF
- TRBJ2-5 TRBV5-6 - TGTGCCAGCAGCTTGTGGCAGGAAGAGACCCAGTACTTC CASSLWQEETQYF
- TRBJ2-5 TRBV7-2 TRBD1 TGTGCCAGCAGCTTAGGACAGGGGACCCAGTACTTC CASSLGQGTQYF
- TRBJ2-3 TRBV21-1 - TGTGCCAGCAGCAAAAGAGATTCCACAGATACGCAGTATTTT CASSKRDSTDTQYF
- TRBJ2-3 TRBV19 - TGTGCCAGTAGACGGCAGGGAAGCCCGGATACGCAGTATTTT CASRRQGSPDTQYF
- TRBJ2-7 TRBV27 TRBD1 TGTGCCAGCAGTTCCTACAGGGGAGCCTACGAGCAGTACTTC CASSSYRGAYEQYF
- TRBJ1-2 TRBV12-3/TRBV12-4 - TGTGCCACCGGACGGCCTTTTAACTATGGCTACACCTTC CATGRPFNYGYTF
- TRBJ1-6 TRBV6-5 TRBD1 TGTGCCAGCAGTTACACGACAGGGGAGGATTCACCCCTCCACTTT CASSYTTGEDSPLHF
- TRBJ2-5 TRBV6-5 TRBD2 TGTGCCAGCAGTTACAGCGGGGGAAGGCAAGAGACCCAGTACTTC CASSYSGGRQETQYF
- TRBJ1-4 TRBV10-2 - TGCGCCAGCAGTCGTGGGGTACGGGAAAAACTGTTTTTT CASSRGVREKLFF
- TRBJ2-7 TRBV5-6 - TGTGCCAGCAGCTTGGAAGGGACCGTCAACGAGCAGTACTTC CASSLEGTVNEQYF
- TRBJ1-2 TRBV4-3 TRBD1 TGCGCCAGCAGCCAAGAATGGCAGGGGGTTGGCTACACCTTC CASSQEWQGVGYTF
- TRBJ1-2 TRBV7-2 - TGTGCCAGCAGCGATACAGGGAACTATGGCTACACCTTC CASSDTGNYGYTF
- TRBJ2-7 TRBV11-3 - TGTGCCAGCAGCTTTAGGGACGGATACCATCCCCCCTACGAGCAGTACTTC CASSFRDGYHPPYEQYF
- TRBJ1-2 TRBV30 - TGTGCCTGGTATGACATCGACTATGGCTACACCTTC CAWYDIDYGYTF
- TRBJ1-2 TRBV29-1 - TGCAGCGTTGGGGACACCTATGGCTACACCTTC CSVGDTYGYTF
- TRBJ2-1 TRBV9 TRBD2 TGTGCCAGCAGCGTCGCCGGGGGGAGCTCCTACAATGAGCAGTTCTTC CASSVAGGSSYNEQFF
- TRBJ1-1 TRBV7-2 TRBD1 TGTGCCAGCAGCCATAGACAGGGGGGGGTCACTGAAGCTTTCTTT CASSHRQGGVTEAFF
once TRBJ2-7 TRBV4-1 - TGCGCCAGCAGCCAACGTCAGGGGACTTCCTACGAGCAGTACTTC CASSQRQGTSYEQYF
- TRBJ1-1 TRBV18 - TGTGCCAGCTCACCACCAGGGGGGACTGAAGCTTTCTTT CASSPPGGTEAFF
- TRBJ1-2 TRBV5-1 - TGCGCCAGCAGCTTGGCCGCGGGTACGCCGTATGGCTACACCTTC CASSLAAGTPYGYTF
- TRBJ2-7 TRBV6-1 - TGTGCCAGCAGTGAAGTCGTTCGTCAGGGTAGTATCGAGCAGTACTTC CASSEVVRQGSIEQYF
- TRBJ1-2 TRBV5-1 - TGCGCCAGCAGACTCCACCCTGCAGGGGACTATGGCTACACCTTC CASRLHPAGDYGYTF
- TRBJ2-2 TRBV11-2 TRBD2 TGTGCCAGCAGCCCACTAGCGGGCACCGGGGAGCTGTTTTTT CASSPLAGTGELFF
- TRBJ2-1 TRBV14 TRBD2 TGTGCCAGCAGCCAATTTCGAGGGAGGGGTGAGCAGTTCTTC CASSQFRGRGEQFF
once TRBJ2-3 TRBV7-9 TRBD2 TGTGCCAGCAGGGCACCCCTAGCGGGGGGCACAGATACGCAGTATTTT CASRAPLAGGTDTQYF
- TRBJ2-1 TRBV29-1 TRBD1 TGCAGCGTTGAAAAGGGGACAGGGGGGGCCAATGAGCAGTTCTTC CSVEKGTGGANEQFF
- TRBJ1-5 TRBV27 - TGTGCCAGCACCCCCCCCCAGGGTAAGGAACAGCCCCAGCATTTT CASTPPQGKEQPQHF